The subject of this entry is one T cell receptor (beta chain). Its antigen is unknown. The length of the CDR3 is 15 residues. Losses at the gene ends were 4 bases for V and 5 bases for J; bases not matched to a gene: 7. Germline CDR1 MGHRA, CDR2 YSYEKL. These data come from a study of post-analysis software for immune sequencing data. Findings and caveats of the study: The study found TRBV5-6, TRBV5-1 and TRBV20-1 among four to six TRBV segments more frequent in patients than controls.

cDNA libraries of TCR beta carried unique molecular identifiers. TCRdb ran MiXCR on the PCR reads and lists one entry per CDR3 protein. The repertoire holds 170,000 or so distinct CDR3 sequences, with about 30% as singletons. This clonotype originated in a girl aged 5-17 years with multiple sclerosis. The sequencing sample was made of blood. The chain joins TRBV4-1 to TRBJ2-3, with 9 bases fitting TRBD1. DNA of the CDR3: TGCGCCAGCAGCCCCAGGACAGGGGCGGGAGATACGCAGTATTTT. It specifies CASSPRTGAGDTQYF.